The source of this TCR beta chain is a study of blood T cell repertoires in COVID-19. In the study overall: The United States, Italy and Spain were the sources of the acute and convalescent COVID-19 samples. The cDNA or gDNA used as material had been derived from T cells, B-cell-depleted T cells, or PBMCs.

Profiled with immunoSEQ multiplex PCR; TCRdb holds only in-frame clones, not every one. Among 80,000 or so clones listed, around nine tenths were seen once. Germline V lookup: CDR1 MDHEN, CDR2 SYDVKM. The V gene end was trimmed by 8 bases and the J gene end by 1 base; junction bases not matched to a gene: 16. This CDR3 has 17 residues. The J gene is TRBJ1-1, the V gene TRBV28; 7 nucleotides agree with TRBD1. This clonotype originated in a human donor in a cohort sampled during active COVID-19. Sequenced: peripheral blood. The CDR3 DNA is TGTGCCAGCGGCCTTCTTGACAGGGAGTTTACGAACACTGAAGCTTTCTTT. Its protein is CASGLLDREFTNTEAFF.